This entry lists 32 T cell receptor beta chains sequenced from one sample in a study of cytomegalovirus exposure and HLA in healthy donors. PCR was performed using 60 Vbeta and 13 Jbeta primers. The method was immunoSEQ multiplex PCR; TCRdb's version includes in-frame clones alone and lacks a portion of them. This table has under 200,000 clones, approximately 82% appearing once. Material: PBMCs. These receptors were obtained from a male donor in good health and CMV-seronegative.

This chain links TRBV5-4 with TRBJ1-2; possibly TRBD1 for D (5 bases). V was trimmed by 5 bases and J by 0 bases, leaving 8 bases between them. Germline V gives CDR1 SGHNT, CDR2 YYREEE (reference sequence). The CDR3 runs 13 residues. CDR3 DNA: TGTGCCAGCAGGGGGCGGCCTAACTATGGCTACACCTTC. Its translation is CASRGRPNYGYTF.

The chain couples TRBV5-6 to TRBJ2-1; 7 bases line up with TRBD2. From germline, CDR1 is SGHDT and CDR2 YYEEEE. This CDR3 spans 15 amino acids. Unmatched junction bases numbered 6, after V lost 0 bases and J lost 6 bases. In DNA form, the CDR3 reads TGTGCCAGCAGCTTGGGGCTAGCGGATAGCAATGAGCAGTTCTTC. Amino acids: CASSLGLADSNEQFF.

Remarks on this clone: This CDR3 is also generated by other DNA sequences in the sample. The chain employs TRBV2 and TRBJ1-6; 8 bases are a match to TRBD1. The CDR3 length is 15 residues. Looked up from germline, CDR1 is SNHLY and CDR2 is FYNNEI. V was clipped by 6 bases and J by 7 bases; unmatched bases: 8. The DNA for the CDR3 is TGTGCCAGCAGCAACGGACAGGGTCTGAATTCACCCCTCCACTTT. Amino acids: CASSNGQGLNSPLHF.

CDR3 in DNA: TGTGCCTGGATTCAGGGATTCTATGGCTACACCTTC. Protein product: CAWIQGFYGYTF. The gene calls are TRBV30 and TRBJ1-2, with D tentatively TRBD1 (5 bases). From germline, CDR1 is GTSNPN and CDR2 SVGIG (reference sequence). This CDR3 contains 12 residues. V shed 4 bases and J shed 4 bases, with 10 bases lying between them.

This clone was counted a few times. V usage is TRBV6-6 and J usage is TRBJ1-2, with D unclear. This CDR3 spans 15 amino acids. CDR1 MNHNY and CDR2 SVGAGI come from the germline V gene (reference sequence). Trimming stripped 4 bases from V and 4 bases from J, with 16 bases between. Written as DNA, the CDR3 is TGTGCCAGCAGTTCTCAGACTATGAACAGCTATGGCTACACCTTC. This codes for CASSSQTMNSYGYTF.

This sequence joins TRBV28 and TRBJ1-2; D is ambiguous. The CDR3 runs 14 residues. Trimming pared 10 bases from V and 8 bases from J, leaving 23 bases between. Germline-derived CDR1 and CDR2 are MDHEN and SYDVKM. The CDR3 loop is CATERARGSSGYTF. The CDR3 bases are TGTGCCACAGAGCGCGCAAGAGGGTCCTCGGGCTACACCTTC.

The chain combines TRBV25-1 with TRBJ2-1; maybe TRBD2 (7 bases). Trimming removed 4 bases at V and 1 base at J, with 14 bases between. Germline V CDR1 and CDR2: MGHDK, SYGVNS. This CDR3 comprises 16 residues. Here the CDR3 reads CASSVRGRGSYNEQFF. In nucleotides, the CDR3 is TGTGCCAGCAGTGTTAGGGGGAGGGGATCCTACAATGAGCAGTTCTTC.

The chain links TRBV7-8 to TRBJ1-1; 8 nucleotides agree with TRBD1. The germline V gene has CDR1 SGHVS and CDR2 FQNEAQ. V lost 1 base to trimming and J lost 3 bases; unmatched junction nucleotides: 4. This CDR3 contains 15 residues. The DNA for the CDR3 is TGTGCCAGCAGCTTAGGAACAGGGGGGTACACTGAAGCTTTCTTT. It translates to CASSLGTGGYTEAFF. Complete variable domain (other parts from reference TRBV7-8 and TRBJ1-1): GAGVSQSPRYKVAKRGQDVALRCDPISGHVSLFWYQQALGQGPEFLTYFQNEAQLDKSGLPSDRFFAERPEGSVSTLKIQRTQQEDSAVYLCASSLGTGGYTEAFFGQGTRLTVV.

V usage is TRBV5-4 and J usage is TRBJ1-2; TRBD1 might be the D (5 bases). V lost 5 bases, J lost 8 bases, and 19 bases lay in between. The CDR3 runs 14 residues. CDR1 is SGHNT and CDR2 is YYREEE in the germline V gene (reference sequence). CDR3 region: CASRGRVGNQGYTF. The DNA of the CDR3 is TGTGCCAGCAGGGGGCGCGTTGGAAACCAGGGCTACACCTTC.

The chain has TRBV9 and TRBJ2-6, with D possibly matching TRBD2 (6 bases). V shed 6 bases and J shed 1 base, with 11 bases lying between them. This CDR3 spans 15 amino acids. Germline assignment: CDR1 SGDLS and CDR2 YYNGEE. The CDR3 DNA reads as TGTGCCAGCACTGGGGGAGGATCTGGGGCCAACGTCCTGACTTTC. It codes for CASTGGGSGANVLTF. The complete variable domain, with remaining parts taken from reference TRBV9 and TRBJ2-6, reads DSGVTQTPKHLITATGQRVTLRCSPRSGDLSVYWYQQSLDQGLQFLIQYYNGEERAKGNILERFSAQQFPDLHSELNLSSLELGDSALYFCASTGGGSGANVLTFGAGSRLTVL.

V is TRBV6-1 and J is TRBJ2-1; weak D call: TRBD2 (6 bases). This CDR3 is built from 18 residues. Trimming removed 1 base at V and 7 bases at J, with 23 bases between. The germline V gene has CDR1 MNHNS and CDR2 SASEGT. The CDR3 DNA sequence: TGTGCCAGCAGTGAAGAGAGGGTGAGGCTAGCGACGGGGAATGAGCAGTTCTTC. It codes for CASSEERVRLATGNEQFF.

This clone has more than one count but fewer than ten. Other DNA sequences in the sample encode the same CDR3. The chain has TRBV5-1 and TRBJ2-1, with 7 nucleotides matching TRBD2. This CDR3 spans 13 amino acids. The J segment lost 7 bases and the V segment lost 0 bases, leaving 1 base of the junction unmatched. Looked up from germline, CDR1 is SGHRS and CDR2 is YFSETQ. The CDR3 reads CASSLGLANEQFF. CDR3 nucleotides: TGCGCCAGCAGCTTGGGACTAGCTAATGAGCAGTTCTTC.

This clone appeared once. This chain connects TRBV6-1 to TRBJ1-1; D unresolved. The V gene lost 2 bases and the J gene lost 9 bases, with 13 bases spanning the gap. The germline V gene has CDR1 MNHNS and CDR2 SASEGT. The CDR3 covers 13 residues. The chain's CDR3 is CASSEPTRIQAFF. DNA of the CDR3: TGTGCCAGCAGTGAACCTACTAGGATACAAGCTTTCTTT.

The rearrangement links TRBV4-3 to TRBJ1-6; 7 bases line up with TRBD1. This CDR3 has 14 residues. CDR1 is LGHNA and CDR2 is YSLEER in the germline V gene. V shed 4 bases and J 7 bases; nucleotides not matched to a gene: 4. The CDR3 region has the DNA TGCGCCAGCAGCCGGGGGACAGACAATTCACCCCTCCACTTT. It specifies CASSRGTDNSPLHF.

The CDR3 nucleotides are TGTGCCATCAGTCTGACAGGGACTAATGAAAAACTGTTTTTT. This codes for CAISLTGTNEKLFF. The chain employs TRBV10-3 and TRBJ1-4; TRBD1 aligns across 7 bases. V dropped 5 bases and J dropped 2; count of bases not matched to a gene: 2. From germline, CDR1 is ENHRY and CDR2 SYGVKD. This CDR3 spans 14 amino acids.

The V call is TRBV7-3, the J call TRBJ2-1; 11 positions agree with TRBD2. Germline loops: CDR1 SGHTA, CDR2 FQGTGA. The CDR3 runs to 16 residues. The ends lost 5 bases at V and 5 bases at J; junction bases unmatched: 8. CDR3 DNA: TGTGCCAGCAGCCACACTAGCGGGGGAGGGAACAATGAGCAGTTCTTC. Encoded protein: CASSHTSGGGNNEQFF.

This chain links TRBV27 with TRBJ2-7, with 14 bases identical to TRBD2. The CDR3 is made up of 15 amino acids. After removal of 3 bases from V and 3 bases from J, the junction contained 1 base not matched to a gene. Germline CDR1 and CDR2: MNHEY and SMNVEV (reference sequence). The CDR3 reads CASSLGTSGGYEQYF. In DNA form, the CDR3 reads TGTGCCAGCAGTTTGGGGACTAGCGGGGGCTACGAGCAGTACTTC.

The CDR3 DNA sequence: TGCGCCAGCAGCTTGGAGGCAGGGAACATCTACGAGCAGTACTTC. Encoded protein: CASSLEAGNIYEQYF. The chain links TRBV5-1 to TRBJ2-7; possibly TRBD1 for D (5 bases). V was pared by 0 bases and J by 3 bases, with 13 bases between. The CDR3 extends over 15 amino acids. Per the germline V gene, CDR1 is SGHRS and CDR2 is YFSETQ.

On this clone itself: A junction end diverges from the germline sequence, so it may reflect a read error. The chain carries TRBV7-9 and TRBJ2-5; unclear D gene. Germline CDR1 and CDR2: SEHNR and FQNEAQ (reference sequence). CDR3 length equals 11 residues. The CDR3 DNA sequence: TGTTCCAGCAGCTTTAAAGAGACCCAGTACTTC. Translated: CSSSFKETQYF.

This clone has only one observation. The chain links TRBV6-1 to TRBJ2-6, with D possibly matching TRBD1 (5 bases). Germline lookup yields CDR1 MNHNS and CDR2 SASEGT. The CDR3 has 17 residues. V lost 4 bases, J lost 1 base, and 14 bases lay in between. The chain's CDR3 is CASSGLTVGSGANVLTF. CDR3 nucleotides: TGTGCCAGCAGTGGACTGACAGTGGGGTCTGGGGCCAACGTCCTGACTTTC.

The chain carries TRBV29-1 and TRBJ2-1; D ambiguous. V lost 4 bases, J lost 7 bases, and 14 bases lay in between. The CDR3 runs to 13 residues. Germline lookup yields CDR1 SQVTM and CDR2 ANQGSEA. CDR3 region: CSVVYLNRNEQFF. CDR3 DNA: TGCAGCGTTGTATACCTCAACCGGAATGAGCAGTTCTTC.

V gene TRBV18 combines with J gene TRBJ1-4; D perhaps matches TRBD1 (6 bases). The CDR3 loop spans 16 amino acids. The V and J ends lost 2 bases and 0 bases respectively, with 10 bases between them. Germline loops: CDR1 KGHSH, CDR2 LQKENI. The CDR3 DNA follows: TGTGCCAGCTCACCAGGACAGCCTGCAACTAATGAAAAACTGTTTTTT. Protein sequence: CASSPGQPATNEKLFF.

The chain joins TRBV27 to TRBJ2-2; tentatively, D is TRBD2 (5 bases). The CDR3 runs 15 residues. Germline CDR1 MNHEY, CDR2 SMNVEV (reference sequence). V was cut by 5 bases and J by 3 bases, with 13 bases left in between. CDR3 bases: TGTGCCAGCAGTCCCCTCCGGACTCACACCGGGGAGCTGTTTTTT. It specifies CASSPLRTHTGELFF.

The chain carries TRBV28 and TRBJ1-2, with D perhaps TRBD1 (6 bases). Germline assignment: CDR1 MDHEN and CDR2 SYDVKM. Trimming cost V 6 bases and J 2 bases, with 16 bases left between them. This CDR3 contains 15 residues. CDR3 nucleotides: TGTGCCAGCAGCCTACTTGGACAGACCAACTATGGCTACACCTTC. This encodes CASSLLGQTNYGYTF.

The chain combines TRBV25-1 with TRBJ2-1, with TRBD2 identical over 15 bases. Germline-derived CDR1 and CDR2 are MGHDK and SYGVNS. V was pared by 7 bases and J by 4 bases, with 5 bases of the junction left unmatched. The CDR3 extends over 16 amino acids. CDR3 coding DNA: TGTGCCAGCAAAGGGACTAGCGGGGGGACTTACAATGAGCAGTTCTTC. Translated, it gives CASKGTSGGTYNEQFF.

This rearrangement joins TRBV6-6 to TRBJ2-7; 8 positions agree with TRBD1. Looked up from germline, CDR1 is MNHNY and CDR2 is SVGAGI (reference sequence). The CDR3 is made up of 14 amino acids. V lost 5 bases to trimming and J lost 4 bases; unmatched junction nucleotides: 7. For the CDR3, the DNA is TGTGCCAGCAGTCCCAGGACAGGGCGGTACGAGCAGTACTTC. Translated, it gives CASSPRTGRYEQYF.

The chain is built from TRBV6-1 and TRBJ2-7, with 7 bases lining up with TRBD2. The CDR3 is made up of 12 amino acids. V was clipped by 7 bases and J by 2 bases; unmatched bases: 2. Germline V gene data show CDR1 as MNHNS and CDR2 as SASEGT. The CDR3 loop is CASTGGTYEQYF. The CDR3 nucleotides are TGTGCCAGCACGGGGGGAACCTACGAGCAGTACTTC.

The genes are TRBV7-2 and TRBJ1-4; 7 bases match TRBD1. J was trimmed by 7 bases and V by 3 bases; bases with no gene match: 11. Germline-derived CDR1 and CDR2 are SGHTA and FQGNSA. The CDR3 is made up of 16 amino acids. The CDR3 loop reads CASSLDRLSGGEKLFF. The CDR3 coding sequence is TGTGCCAGCAGCTTGGACAGGTTGAGTGGCGGTGAAAAACTGTTTTTT.

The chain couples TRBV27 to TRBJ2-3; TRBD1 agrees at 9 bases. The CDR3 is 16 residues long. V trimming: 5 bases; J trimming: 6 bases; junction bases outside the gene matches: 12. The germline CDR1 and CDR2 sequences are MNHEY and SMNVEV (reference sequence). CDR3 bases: TGTGCCAGCAGTCCCCTTGGGGGACAGGGAAGTGATACGCAGTATTTT. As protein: CASSPLGGQGSDTQYF.

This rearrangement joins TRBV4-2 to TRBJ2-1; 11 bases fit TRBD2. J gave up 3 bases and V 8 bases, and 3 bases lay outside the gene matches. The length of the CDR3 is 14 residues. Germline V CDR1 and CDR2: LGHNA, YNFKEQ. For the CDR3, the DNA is TGTGCCAGCGGGCTAGCGGGAGGCTACAATGAGCAGTTCTTC. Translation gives CASGLAGGYNEQFF.

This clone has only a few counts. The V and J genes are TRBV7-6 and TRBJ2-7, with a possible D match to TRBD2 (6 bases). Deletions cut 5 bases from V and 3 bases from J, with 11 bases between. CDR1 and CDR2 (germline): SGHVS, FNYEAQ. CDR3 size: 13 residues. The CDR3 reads CASSKGEVYEQYF. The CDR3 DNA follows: TGTGCCAGCAGCAAAGGGGAGGTCTACGAGCAGTACTTC.

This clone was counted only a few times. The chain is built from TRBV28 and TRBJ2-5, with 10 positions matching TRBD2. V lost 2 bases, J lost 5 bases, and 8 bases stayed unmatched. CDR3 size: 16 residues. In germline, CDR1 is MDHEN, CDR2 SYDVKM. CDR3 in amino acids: CASSLGISGGAETQYF. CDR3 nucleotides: TGTGCCAGCAGTTTAGGTATCAGCGGGGGGGCTGAGACCCAGTACTTC.